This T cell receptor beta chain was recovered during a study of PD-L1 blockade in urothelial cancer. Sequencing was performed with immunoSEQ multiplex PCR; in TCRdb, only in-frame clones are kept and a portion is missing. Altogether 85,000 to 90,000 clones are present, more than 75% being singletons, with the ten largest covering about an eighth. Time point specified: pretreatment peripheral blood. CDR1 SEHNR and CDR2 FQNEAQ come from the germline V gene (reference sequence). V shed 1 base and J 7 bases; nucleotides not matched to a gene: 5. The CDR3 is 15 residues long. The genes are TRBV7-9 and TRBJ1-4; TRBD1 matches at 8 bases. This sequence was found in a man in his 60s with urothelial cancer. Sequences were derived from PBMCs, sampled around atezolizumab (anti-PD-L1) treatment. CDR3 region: CASSLGQGAAEKLFF. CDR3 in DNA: TGTGCCAGCAGCTTAGGGCAGGGGGCAGCTGAAAAACTGTTTTTT. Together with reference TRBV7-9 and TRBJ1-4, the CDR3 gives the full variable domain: DTGVSQNPRHKITKRGQNVTFRCDPISEHNRLYWYRQTLGQGPEFLTYFQNEAQLEKSRLLSDRFSAERPKGSFSTLEIQRTEQGDSAMYLCASSLGQGAAEKLFFGSGTQLSVL.